The present entry profiles one T cell receptor (beta chain) with its context. Its antigen is as yet unknown. This sample stems from a study of T cell repertoires in cytomegalovirus infection. About the research overall: Public TCR beta signatures were indicative of both CMV infection and a matching HLA type. Overall study results and limits: Public TCR beta family frequency separated CMV-and-HLA carriers, including in an independent cohort. HLA-C-restricted, CMV-specific TCR beta clonotypes were dominant ex vivo.

One entry per CDR3 protein, called by TCRdb with MiXCR from the reads. The sample comprises more than 650,000 distinct CDR3 sequences, less than 40% of which are singletons, and roughly 2.9% rests with the top ten. Material: PBMCs. The clonotype was recovered from a human donor in good health (CMV status not recorded). Some clones in this sample may be carry-over from other donors' samples.

The CDR3 DNA is TGTGCCAGCAGCCAGACTAGCGGGGCTGACAATGAGCAGTTCTTC. This encodes CASSQTSGADNEQFF. V and J are TRBV5-4 and TRBJ2-1; TRBD2 matches at 11 bases. J lost 5 bases, V lost 4 bases, and 5 bases had no gene match. The CDR3 contains 15 residues. Germline lookup yields CDR1 SGHNT and CDR2 YYREEE (reference sequence).